These 5 T cell receptor beta chains were all obtained from the same sample, sequenced in a study of graft-versus-host responses after intestinal transplantation. These receptors have no identified antigens. Data came from immunoSEQ multiplex PCR; TCRdb stores just in-frame clones and leaves some out. Of under 100,000 clones in the sample, approximately 94% were seen once. The sequences come from unstimulated CD4+ T cells sorted from spleen or lymph node cells, collected before transplant. The source is a human donor who was the organ donor for an intestinal transplant.

The rearrangement links TRBV10-2 to TRBJ1-5, with 8 bases that match TRBD1. Trimming cost V 8 bases and J 5 bases; bases outside gene matches: 8. The CDR3 has 14 amino acids. Germline values: CDR1 WSHSY, CDR2 SAAADI. Here the CDR3 DNA reads TGCGCCAGCGGTAGACAGGGGTCCTATCAGCCCCAGCATTTT. Amino acids: CASGRQGSYQPQHF.

This clone appeared once. This chain uses TRBV30 with TRBJ2-2; tentatively, D is TRBD1 (6 bases). Germline lookup yields CDR1 GTSNPN and CDR2 SVGIG (reference sequence). The CDR3 extends over 14 amino acids. Trimming left V 5 bases short and J 2 bases short, with 12 bases between. The CDR3 bases are TGTGCCTGGGGCCGGGACACCAACACCGGGGAGCTGTTTTTT. This encodes CAWGRDTNTGELFF.

The rearrangement links TRBV6-5 to TRBJ2-5; D could derive from TRBD1 or TRBD2 (5 bases each). Germline V gene lookup returns CDR1 MNHEY and CDR2 SVGAGI. The CDR3 covers 13 residues. The ends were cut back, 2 bases at V and 5 bases at J, with 9 bases in the middle. The CDR3 here is CASSYGGRETQYF. In DNA, the CDR3 is TGTGCCAGCAGTTACGGGGGACGGGAGACCCAGTACTTC.

This chain joins TRBV6-6 and TRBJ1-2, with TRBD1 matching 7 bases. Germline V gene lookup returns CDR1 MNHNY and CDR2 SVGAGI (reference sequence). V lost 5 bases and J lost 7; bases outside the gene matches: 7. This CDR3 contains 13 residues. CDR3 DNA: TGTGCCAGCAGTCGACAGGGACCAGCTGGCTACACCTTC. Translation gives CASSRQGPAGYTF.

CDR3 bases: TGTGCCAGCAGCCCCCGCAGGTTTGGTACCTACGAGCAGTACTTC. This codes for CASSPRRFGTYEQYF. The chain combines TRBV9 with TRBJ2-7; D is unclear. CDR1 is SGDLS and CDR2 is YYNGEE in the germline V gene. Trimming stripped 4 bases from V and 2 bases from J, with 16 bases between. The CDR3 has 15 residues.